This T cell receptor beta chain was documented in a study of OX40 agonist ivuxolimab in advanced cancers. Regarding the study as a whole: Patients who responded partially at 0.1-3.0 mg/kg showed clonal expansion ranking among the lowest. In the expanded peripheral T cells, antigen specificity was never determined.

Germline V lookup: CDR1 SNHLY, CDR2 FYNNEI. The CDR3 has 13 residues. J was trimmed by 7 bases and V by 5 bases; bases with no gene match: 5. TCRdb's table, derived via immunoSEQ multiplex PCR, lists solely in-frame clones and lacks some. The data show roughly 37,000 clones, 74% seen once. Comment on this clone: As yet, its antigen is unknown.

The chain is built from TRBV2 and TRBJ2-3; 8 nucleotides align to TRBD2. Source: CD4+ or CD8+ T cells sorted from blood, taken in a trial of the OX40 agonist ivuxolimab. The TCR originated in an adult with an advanced solid tumor such as melanoma, head and neck, liver or kidney cancer. This CDR3 is CASSTTSGYTQYF. The CDR3 DNA reads TGTGCCAGCAGTACCACTAGCGGATATACGCAGTATTTT.